The 29 T cell receptor beta chains given below trace back to one sample, sequenced in a study listed by TCRdb under 2016. To prepare the library, RT-PCR was applied. Sequencing used an Illumina MiSeq. TCRdb applied fastp at Q25 and MiXCR to the public reads, then kept only in-frame beta chains. Rows are combined by CDR3 protein, so each entry shows the most common genes and DNA. The sample records about 680,000 distinct CDR3 sequences, approximately 14% of which are singletons. In total, the top ten clones hold roughly 3.9% of the sample. The sequenced sample consisted of memory CD4+ T cells from blood. The origin of the receptors is a female donor in good health, serving as a healthy control.

This chain joins TRBV29-1 and TRBJ1-2; 8 bases line up with TRBD1. The germline gives CDR1 SQVTM, CDR2 ANQGSEA. Trimming at V came to 2 bases and at J to 8 bases, leaving 13 bases not matched to a gene. The CDR3 covers 15 residues. The CDR3 bases are TGCAGCGTTGAAATATTTGAGACAGGGGAATACGGCTACACCTTC. Protein sequence: CSVEIFETGEYGYTF.

There are a few counts of this clonotype. The V call is TRBV12-3 or TRBV12-4, the J call TRBJ2-1; D is undetermined. Deletions cut 10 bases from V and 9 bases from J, with 13 bases between. The CDR3 is made up of 11 amino acids. This CDR3 is CANTRVGEQFF. As DNA, the CDR3 is TGTGCCAACACTCGAGTGGGTGAGCAGTTCTTC.

V is TRBV29-1 and J is TRBJ2-5; 8 bases match TRBD2. CDR1 and CDR2 from the germline V gene are SQVTM and ANQGSEA. The ends lost 5 bases at V and 5 bases at J; junction bases unmatched: 4. CDR3 length: 12 residues. The CDR3 is CSVIGLAETQYF. CDR3 nucleotides: TGCAGCGTTATCGGACTAGCCGAGACCCAGTACTTC.

V gene TRBV28 combines with J gene TRBJ1-1; 7 bases map to TRBD1. The ends lost 2 bases at V and 8 bases at J; junction bases unmatched: 8. Germline lookup yields CDR1 MDHEN and CDR2 SYDVKM. The CDR3 totals 14 residues. CDR3 loop: CASSLAGGGGEAFF. The CDR3 nucleotides read TGTGCCAGCAGTTTAGCAGGGGGTGGAGGAGAAGCTTTCTTT.

In its sample, this clonotype was seen many times. The chain couples TRBV5-6 to TRBJ2-1; 8 nucleotides agree with TRBD1. This CDR3 has 13 residues. Germline CDR1 SGHDT, CDR2 YYEEEE. V lost 4 bases, J lost 5 bases, and 2 bases stayed unmatched. This CDR3 reads CASSRTGNNEQFF. The CDR3 region has the DNA TGTGCCAGCAGCCGGACAGGGAACAATGAGCAGTTCTTC.

This clonotype has at least ten counts. V is TRBV7-2 and J is TRBJ2-7; D gene unclear. This CDR3 region has 14 residues. Germline CDR1 SGHTA, CDR2 FQGNSA. Between the trimmed V and J ends, which lost 6 bases and 1 base, there was a span of 13 bases. The DNA of the CDR3 is TGTGCCAGCAGATCCACTTACGGATCCTACGAGCAGTACTTC. The encoded protein is CASRSTYGSYEQYF.

This clonotype came up a few times. The chain couples TRBV6-5 to TRBJ2-2; 11 bases fit TRBD1. V lost 6 bases, J lost 5 bases, and 5 bases stayed unmatched. The germline gives CDR1 MNHEY, CDR2 SVGAGI. The CDR3 totals 15 residues. The CDR3 reads CASRLGTGGTGELFF. The CDR3 nucleotides read TGTGCCAGCAGACTCGGGACAGGGGGTACCGGGGAGCTGTTTTTT.

The sample holds many counts of this clonotype. J is TRBJ2-1 and V is TRBV6-1, with 8 bases that match TRBD1. Germline V gives CDR1 MNHNS, CDR2 SASEGT. The CDR3 runs 13 residues. V shed 9 bases and J 9 bases; nucleotides not matched to a gene: 10. The CDR3 protein is CASRTGLETEQFF. For the CDR3, the DNA is TGTGCCAGTCGGACAGGGCTCGAAACTGAGCAGTTCTTC.

This clonotype was detected a few times. This sequence joins TRBV3-1 and TRBJ2-7, with D perhaps TRBD1 or TRBD2 (5 bases each). The germline V and J ends were trimmed by 4 bases and 0 bases, with 7 bases remaining between them. Per germline, CDR1 LGHDT and CDR2 YNNKEL (reference sequence). This CDR3 region has 13 residues. The DNA of the CDR3 is TGTGCCAGCAGCCCCGGGGCCTCCTACGAGCAGTACTTC. The encoded protein is CASSPGASYEQYF.

This clonotype was recorded many times. CDR3 DNA sequence: TGCGCCAGCAGTTCCGGGACAGGGGTGAACACTGAAGCTTTCTTT. Translated: CASSSGTGVNTEAFF. The rearrangement links TRBV5-1 to TRBJ1-1; 10 nucleotides agree with TRBD1. V lost 5 bases, J lost 0 bases, and 4 bases stayed unmatched. CDR1 is SGHRS and CDR2 is YFSETQ in the germline V gene. The CDR3 runs to 15 residues. Full variable domain (remainder filled in from reference TRBV5-1 and TRBJ1-1): KAGVTQTPRYLIKTRGQQVTLSCSPISGHRSVSWYQQTPGQGLQFLFEYFSETQRNKGNFPGRFSGRQFSNSRSEMNVSTLELGDSALYLCASSSGTGVNTEAFFGQGTRLTVV.

The chain carries TRBV5-1 and TRBJ1-1; 7 bases line up with TRBD1. Looked up from germline, CDR1 is SGHRS and CDR2 is YFSETQ. Germline trimming cut 0 bases from V and 4 bases from J; bases unmatched to any gene: 3. The CDR3 extends over 14 amino acids. The chain's CDR3 is CASSLEGQSTEAFF. CDR3 nucleotide sequence: TGCGCCAGCAGCTTGGAGGGACAGAGCACTGAAGCTTTCTTT.

The rearrangement joins TRBV6-5 to TRBJ1-1, with a weak D call TRBD1 (5 bases). V gave up 4 bases and J gave up 11 bases, with 11 bases separating them. CDR3 length equals 11 residues. CDR1 and CDR2 from the germline V gene are MNHEY and SVGAGI. CDR3 amino acids: CASSSRGGAFF. CDR3 sequence (DNA): TGTGCCAGCAGTTCCCGGGGGGGGGCTTTCTTT.

This clonotype came up a few times. The chain recombines TRBV15 with TRBJ1-1, with 8 nucleotides matching TRBD1. There are 15 residues in the CDR3. The V gene's germline CDR1 is LNHNV and CDR2 YYDKDF (reference sequence). The trim removed 0 bases at V and 8 bases at J, leaving 8 bases unmatched. CDR3 sequence reads: CATSRDIGQGSEAFF. CDR3 nucleotides: TGTGCCACCAGCAGAGATATCGGACAGGGTTCCGAAGCTTTCTTT.

This clonotype occurred a few times. The CDR3 sequence: CASSQSPNTEAFF. The DNA of the CDR3 is TGTGCCAGCTCACAGTCCCCGAACACTGAAGCTTTCTTT. The chain has TRBV18 and TRBJ1-1; unclear D gene. Trimming removed 4 bases at V and 1 base at J, with 7 bases between. The CDR3 is made up of 13 amino acids. Germline CDR1 and CDR2: KGHSH and LQKENI.

V is TRBV9 and J is TRBJ2-3; 11 nucleotides line up with TRBD2. The J segment lost 5 bases and the V segment lost 4 bases, leaving 9 bases of the junction unmatched. The CDR3 spans 16 residues. CDR1 is SGDLS and CDR2 is YYNGEE in the germline V gene. Written as DNA, the CDR3 is TGTGCCAGCAGCCTCCTTAGCGGGGGGGCTTTAGATACGCAGTATTTT. It translates to CASSLLSGGALDTQYF.

This chain connects TRBV7-2 to TRBJ2-2; the D is unclear. CDR3 length: 14 amino acids. Germline V lookup: CDR1 SGHTA, CDR2 FQGNSA. Trimming removed 2 bases at V and 6 bases at J, with 10 bases between. The DNA of the CDR3 is TGTGCCAGCAGCTTAAGCTTAGTCGCCGGGGAGCTGTTTTTT. It is translated as CASSLSLVAGELFF.

The V gene is TRBV5-1, the J gene TRBJ2-7; no clear D gene. Trimming cost V 5 bases and J 4 bases, with 19 bases left between them. The germline V gene encodes CDR1 SGHRS and CDR2 YFSETQ. The CDR3 is 15 amino acids. This CDR3 reads CASSHGAAGLYEQYF. DNA of the CDR3: TGCGCCAGCAGTCACGGCGCGGCAGGCCTTTACGAGCAGTACTTC. Together with reference TRBV5-1 and TRBJ2-7, the CDR3 gives the full variable domain: KAGVTQTPRYLIKTRGQQVTLSCSPISGHRSVSWYQQTPGQGLQFLFEYFSETQRNKGNFPGRFSGRQFSNSRSEMNVSTLELGDSALYLCASSHGAAGLYEQYFGPGTRLTVT.

The V and J genes are TRBV27 and TRBJ1-2; 10 bases map to TRBD1. The ends lost 8 bases at V and 8 bases at J; junction bases unmatched: 11. The CDR3 runs 14 residues. The germline V gene encodes CDR1 MNHEY and CDR2 SMNVEV (reference sequence). The CDR3 sequence is CASGQGQGNRGYTF. DNA for the CDR3: TGTGCCAGCGGCCAGGGACAGGGGAATCGGGGCTACACCTTC.

This clonotype was detected ten times or more. The chain recombines TRBV12-3 or TRBV12-4 with TRBJ2-7, with 8 bases aligning to TRBD1. This CDR3 is built from 14 residues. V shed 4 bases and J 6 bases; nucleotides not matched to a gene: 8. CDR3 sequence reads: CASSSRTGMGEQYF. CDR3 nucleotide sequence: TGTGCCAGCAGTTCGCGGACAGGGATGGGCGAGCAGTACTTC.

This clonotype occurred a few times. This chain uses TRBV6-2 or TRBV6-3 with TRBJ1-5; TRBD1 matches 7 bases. In germline, CDR1 is MNHEY, CDR2 SVGEGT. The CDR3 consists of 16 residues. Germline trimming cut 5 bases from V and 4 bases from J; bases unmatched to any gene: 11. In DNA form, the CDR3 reads TGTGCCAGCAGTCCTCTATCGGACAGGCTAAATCAGCCCCAGCATTTT. This codes for CASSPLSDRLNQPQHF.

The genes are TRBV27 and TRBJ1-5; the D is unclear. V lost 2 bases, J lost 5 bases, and 13 bases lay in between. The CDR3 length is 15 residues. Per the germline V gene, CDR1 is MNHEY and CDR2 is SMNVEV (reference sequence). DNA for the CDR3: TGTGCCAGCAGTTTAGACGGGTTTCCAGATCAGCCCCAGCATTTT. Protein: CASSLDGFPDQPQHF.

The chain joins TRBV2 to TRBJ1-5; 9 bases agree with TRBD1. The CDR3 is 13 residues long. The germline gives CDR1 SNHLY, CDR2 FYNNEI. J gave up 6 bases and V 6 bases, and 3 bases lay outside the gene matches. CDR3 protein: CASRGQGTQPQHF. CDR3 coding DNA: TGTGCCAGCAGGGGACAGGGTACTCAGCCCCAGCATTTT. Variable domain in full (rest from reference TRBV2 and TRBJ1-5): EPEVTQTPSHQVTQMGQEVILRCVPISNHLYFYWYRQILGQKVEFLVSFYNNEISEKSEIFDDQFSVERPDGSNFTLKIRSTKLEDSAMYFCASRGQGTQPQHFGDGTRLSIL.

This clonotype was seen more than once but under ten times. V usage is TRBV18 and J usage is TRBJ2-5, with 8 bases identical to TRBD1. Germline trimming cut 4 bases from V and 2 bases from J; bases unmatched to any gene: 6. CDR1 is KGHSH, CDR2 LQKENI, per germline. There are 15 residues in the CDR3. CDR3 sequence: CASSLTTGEQETQYF. The CDR3 DNA reads TGTGCCAGCTCACTTACGACAGGGGAACAAGAGACCCAGTACTTC. Using reference TRBV18 and TRBJ2-5 for the parts outside the CDR3, the full variable domain is NAGVMQNPRHLVRRRGQEARLRCSPMKGHSHVYWYRQLPEEGLKFMVYLQKENIIDESGMPKERFSAEFPKEGPSILRIQQVVRGDSAAYFCASSLTTGEQETQYFGPGTRLLVL.

This clonotype was seen more than once but under ten times. This chain links TRBV5-4 with TRBJ2-1; possibly TRBD1 for D (5 bases). This CDR3 contains 15 residues. Germline V gene lookup returns CDR1 SGHNT and CDR2 YYREEE (reference sequence). Trimming left V 4 bases short and J 3 bases short, with 14 bases between. Here the CDR3 DNA reads TGTGCCAGCAGCCTCAGGGCATATCGCTACAATGAGCAGTTCTTC. This codes for CASSLRAYRYNEQFF.

This clonotype came up many times. The chain uses TRBV29-1 and TRBJ2-7; weak D call: TRBD2 (6 bases). CDR1 and CDR2 (germline): SQVTM, ANQGSEA. V was shortened by 7 bases and J by 0 bases, with 16 bases between the two germline ends. The CDR3 sequence is 14 residues long. The CDR3 here is CSAQGGAGSYEQYF. In DNA, the CDR3 is TGCAGCGCCCAAGGCGGGGCCGGCTCCTACGAGCAGTACTTC.

This clonotype has at least ten counts. The rearrangement joins TRBV12-3 or TRBV12-4 to TRBJ2-3; 8 nucleotides line up with TRBD2. This CDR3 is built from 17 residues. V dropped 4 bases and J dropped 2; count of bases not matched to a gene: 11. The CDR3 sequence is CASSSGSGGRYTDTQYF. For the CDR3, the DNA is TGTGCCAGCAGTTCCGGAAGCGGGGGAAGATACACAGATACGCAGTATTTT.

CDR3 nucleotide sequence: TGTGCCAGCCGGTGGACTGGGAATGAGCAGTTCTTC. Amino acid sequence: CASRWTGNEQFF. The chain joins TRBV6-6 to TRBJ2-1, with a tentative D call TRBD2 (5 bases). The CDR3 has 12 amino acids. Germline CDR1 is MNHNY and CDR2 is SVGAGI (reference sequence). The V and J ends lost 8 bases and 7 bases respectively, with 12 bases between them.

Many counts were recorded for this clonotype. The genes are TRBV7-8 and TRBJ2-2; 7 bases line up with TRBD1. Germline V CDR1 and CDR2: SGHVS, FQNEAQ. The J segment lost 1 base and the V segment lost 5 bases, leaving 4 bases of the junction unmatched. The CDR3 spans 15 residues. This chain's CDR3 is CASSLRDRNTGELFF. In nucleotides, the CDR3 is TGTGCCAGCAGCCTCCGGGACAGGAACACCGGGGAGCTGTTTTTT.

This clonotype occurred a few times. The V call is TRBV11-2, the J call TRBJ2-7; D is undetermined. Germline lookup yields CDR1 SGHAT and CDR2 FQNNGV. V dropped 5 bases and J dropped 5 bases, with 13 bases sitting between them. The CDR3 is 13 residues long. CDR3 in amino acids: CASSIQLRDEQYF. The CDR3 nucleotides read TGTGCCAGCAGCATACAACTTAGGGACGAGCAGTACTTC.